The 5 T cell receptor beta chains given below trace back to one sample, sequenced in a study of T cell responses to AZD1222 COVID-19 vaccine. TCRdb keeps only in-frame clones here, not all; method: immunoSEQ multiplex PCR. This sample has about 89,000 clones, with about 88% found just once. This material consisted of peripheral blood, taken 28 days after the second AZD1222 dose. The receptor source for this set is an adult who received the AZD1222 COVID-19 vaccine.

This chain connects TRBV12-3 or TRBV12-4 to TRBJ2-5; D possibly corresponds to TRBD2 (5 bases). The V end lost 6 bases, the J end lost 5 bases, and 13 bases lay between the germline ends. The CDR3 runs to 13 residues. CDR3 sequence reads: CASRLGVGETQYF. As DNA, the CDR3 is TGTGCCAGCAGACTAGGCGTAGGTGAGACCCAGTACTTC.

V and J are TRBV6-5 and TRBJ1-2; maybe TRBD1 (5 bases). This CDR3 spans 13 amino acids. Germline V gene sequence: CDR1 MNHEY, CDR2 SVGAGI. V lost 6 bases and J lost 7, with 15 bases in between. The CDR3 DNA reads TGTGCCAGCAGACCTACAGGATTACGTGGCTACACCTTC. This encodes CASRPTGLRGYTF.

CDR3 residues: CASSLGGRDTQYF. Written as DNA, the CDR3 is TGTGCCAGCAGTTTGGGGGGGCGAGATACGCAGTATTTT. The chain couples TRBV12-3 or TRBV12-4 to TRBJ2-3; weak D call: TRBD2 (7 bases). The ends were cut back, 3 bases at V and 5 bases at J, with 9 bases in the middle. This CDR3 is 13 amino acids long.

The sample holds one count of this clone. The rearrangement uses TRBV5-5 and TRBJ1-3; no clear D. CDR3 length equals 16 residues. From germline, CDR1 is SGHKS and CDR2 YYEKEE (reference sequence). V was trimmed by 5 bases and J by 1 base, leaving 16 bases between them. The CDR3 sequence is CASSPNLYPSGNTIYF. CDR3 coding DNA: TGTGCCAGCAGTCCAAACCTCTACCCATCTGGAAACACCATATATTTT.

The chain has TRBV19 and TRBJ2-1; tentative D call: TRBD2 (6 bases). The germline V gene encodes CDR1 LNHDA and CDR2 SQIVND (reference sequence). With 3 bases removed from V and 4 bases from J, the gap between germline ends came to 19 bases. The CDR3 is 17 amino acids. CDR3 sequence: CASSIGVSSAMYNEQFF. DNA of the CDR3: TGTGCCAGTAGTATTGGGGTCTCTAGCGCGATGTACAATGAGCAGTTCTTC.